A selection of T cell receptor beta chains follows, all from one sample in a study of blood T cells in healthy people across ages. TCRdb re-derived calls from the 5' RACE reads in MiXCR, one entry per CDR3 protein. The table shows approximately 780,000 distinct CDR3 sequences, with about a quarter occurring only once. This sample also belongs to another study, concerning T cells of mothers and their children.

Sequenced sample: blood. All receptors come from a boy between 10 and 17 years old in good health. Each CDR3 is given with its conserved first and last residue. The D gene is left open where the match is weak. Only some rows state a clone size, as once, few, many or a class for expanded clones.

- TRBJ2-1 TRBV5-1 once TGCGCCAGCAGCTTCGAGGGGGTCGATGAGCAGTTCTTC CASSFEGVDEQFF
TRBD1 TRBJ2-7 TRBV28 few TGTGCCAGCAGGGTCCAGGGGGTATCCTACGAGCAGTACTTC CASRVQGVSYEQYF
- TRBJ2-3 TRBV12-3/TRBV12-4 - TGTGCCAGCAGTTTAGTGGGCGGCGGAGGGGGAGATACGCAGTATTTT CASSLVGGGGGDTQYF
TRBD2 TRBJ2-3 TRBV20-1 - TGCAGTGCTAGAGGGACTAGCGGGGGAACAGATACGCAGTATTTT CSARGTSGGTDTQYF
- TRBJ2-3 TRBV6-5 - TGTGCCAGCAGTGCGGTTCCCACTAGCACAGATACGCAGTATTTT CASSAVPTSTDTQYF
- TRBJ1-1 TRBV6-1 few TGTGCCAGCAGTGCCATAAGCAGGACTGAAGCTTTCTTT CASSAISRTEAFF
TRBD1 TRBJ1-2 TRBV7-2 few TGTGCCAGCAGCCCCCGGGACAGTAACTATGGCTACACCTTC CASSPRDSNYGYTF
- TRBJ2-1 TRBV6-5 - TGTGCCAGCAGTTCTCGAGGTCCCAATGAGCAGTTCTTC CASSSRGPNEQFF
- TRBJ1-4 TRBV9 few TGTGCCAGCAGCGAGTTCGACAGGAGTAATGAAAAACTGTTTTTT CASSEFDRSNEKLFF
- TRBJ2-5 TRBV29-1 - TGCAGCGTTGAAGAGGGGGCCCGGGGGGCCCAGTACTTC CSVEEGARGAQYF
- TRBJ1-5 TRBV28 few TGTGCCAGCCTCGGACGGCGGGGCCAGCCCCAGCATTTT CASLGRRGQPQHF
TRBD2 TRBJ2-1 TRBV29-1 - TGCAGCGTTGAAAGCGGGGGGCCTCGGTGGAATGAGCAGTTCTTC CSVESGGPRWNEQFF
- TRBJ2-7 TRBV3-1 - TGTGCCAGCAGCCAGACGGGACGGAAAAGCTCCTACGAGCAGTACTTC CASSQTGRKSSYEQYF
TRBD2 TRBJ2-3 TRBV12-5 - TGTGGGAGCGGGGGAATCTTGGATACGCAGTATTTT CGSGGILDTQYF
TRBD1 TRBJ1-2 TRBV24-1 few TGTGCCACCAGTGTTGACAGGGTACCGTATGGCTACACCTTC CATSVDRVPYGYTF
- TRBJ2-1 TRBV12-3/TRBV12-4 few TGTGCCAGCAGTTTAGTGGCTGATGAGCAGTTCTTC CASSLVADEQFF
- TRBJ2-5 TRBV7-9 - TGTGCCAGCACCCTGAGGGGCGGGGTGTTGGAGACCCAGTACTTC CASTLRGGVLETQYF
TRBD2 TRBJ2-3 TRBV6-2/TRBV6-3 - TGTGCCAGCAGGGGTATTAGCGGGGGTCGCACAGATACGCAGTATTTT CASRGISGGRTDTQYF
- TRBJ2-1 TRBV12-3/TRBV12-4 few TGTGCCAGCATTGCGGCGGGACCGTTCAATGAGCAGTTCTTC CASIAAGPFNEQFF
TRBD2 TRBJ2-5 TRBV10-1 once TGCGCCAGCACCGGCGGGGGGGCCTGTGAGACCCAGTACTTC CASTGGGACETQYF
- TRBJ2-5 TRBV12-3/TRBV12-4 few TGTGCCAGCAGTTTACAAGCGGAAGAGACCCAGTACTTC CASSLQAEETQYF
- TRBJ2-7 TRBV20-1 once TGCAGTGCTGGTGGGGAGGGACAGCTTTCCTACGAGCAGTACTTC CSAGGEGQLSYEQYF
TRBD1 TRBJ1-2 TRBV29-1 - TGCAGCGCCGAACAGGGGTATGGCTACACCTTC CSAEQGYGYTF
TRBD2 TRBJ2-2 TRBV5-5 few TGTGCCAGCAGCTCGGGCGGGGGGGTAATCACCGGGGAGCTGTTTTTT CASSSGGGVITGELFF
- TRBJ1-4 TRBV20-1 - TGCAGTGCTAGAGTAACTAATGAAAAACTGTTTTTT CSARVTNEKLFF
TRBD1 TRBJ2-7 TRBV5-1 - TGCGCCAGCAGCCCCGACAGGGGGCGTTGGGACGAGCAGTACTTC CASSPDRGRWDEQYF
- TRBJ1-2 TRBV14 few TGTGCCAGCAGCCACCCTTCGGGGAGGTCGGGGAGTGGCTACACCTTC CASSHPSGRSGSGYTF
- TRBJ1-2 TRBV3-1 few TGTGCCAGCAGCCAAGATGGAGCGGGGGGAGGCTACACCTTC CASSQDGAGGGYTF
- TRBJ2-7 TRBV12-3/TRBV12-4 - TGTGCCAGCAGTTATGACAGCTACTACGAGCAGTACTTC CASSYDSYYEQYF
- TRBJ2-1 TRBV12-3/TRBV12-4 few TGTGCCAGCAGTTTCCCCTTGGGGGTATCCTACAATGAGCAGTTCTTC CASSFPLGVSYNEQFF
TRBD1 TRBJ1-5 TRBV10-3 few TGTGCCATCAGTTCTCAGGACAGGGGGGATCAGCCCCAGCATTTT CAISSQDRGDQPQHF
- TRBJ2-7 TRBV14 - TGTGCCAGCAGCCGAGGGGCTGGGGAGCAGTACTTC CASSRGAGEQYF
- TRBJ2-1 TRBV7-6 - TGTGCCAGCAGCCAGGGGGGGGCCAATGAGCAGTTCTTC CASSQGGANEQFF
- TRBJ1-5 TRBV12-3/TRBV12-4 - TGTGCCAGCAGTTTAGCCCATCAGCCCCAGCATTTT CASSLAHQPQHF
- TRBJ2-1 TRBV12-3/TRBV12-4 few TGTGCCAGCAGCCAGGGACTCAACAATGAGCAGTTCTTC CASSQGLNNEQFF
- TRBJ1-4 TRBV4-1 - TGCGCCAGCAGCAGCGGCTGGGGAGAGGAAAAACTGTTTTTT CASSSGWGEEKLFF
- TRBJ2-7 TRBV20-1 - TGCAGTGCTAGCCCGGGAGATAGCCAGCAGTACTTC CSASPGDSQQYF
TRBD1 TRBJ2-4 TRBV3-1 - TGTGCCAGCAGCCAAGACAGGGGGCAGGGCATTCAGTACTTC CASSQDRGQGIQYF
- TRBJ1-2 TRBV5-5 - TGTGCCAGCAGCTTTCAACCGGGCCGAGCTGTTTCTAACTATGGCTACACCTTC CASSFQPGRAVSNYGYTF
- TRBJ2-2 TRBV6-5 few TGTGCCAGCAGTTACCCAGGAGTGAACACCGGGGAGCTGTTTTTT CASSYPGVNTGELFF
- TRBJ2-1 TRBV7-3 - TGTGCCAGCAGCCCTCTCGCGGGGGCCCCCGGTGAGCAGTTCTTC CASSPLAGAPGEQFF
- TRBJ2-3 TRBV7-6 few TGTGCCAGCAGCTTACTACTCCCCTTTCAAGATACGCAGTATTTT CASSLLLPFQDTQYF